The present T cell receptor (beta chain) was sequenced within a study of response to subunit inactivated influenza vaccine. Findings and limits, study-wide: After each seasonal influenza vaccination, few new T cells are recruited, the authors suggested.

MiXCR was run by TCRdb on the RT-PCR reads, yielding one entry per CDR3 protein. The sample has about 160,000 distinct CDR3 sequences, around 10% seen once; the top ten hold roughly 40%. This clonotype was recorded many times. Antigen unknown. CDR1 is LGHNA and CDR2 is YSLEER in the germline V gene. The CDR3 extends over 16 amino acids. V was clipped by 0 bases and J by 8 bases; unmatched bases: 7. The specimen comprised CD8+ T cells sorted from PBMCs, sampled around 25 months after vaccination. The clonotype comes from a man between 50 and 75 years old who received an inactivated influenza vaccine. The chain combines TRBV4-3 with TRBJ1-4; 9 nucleotides agree with TRBD1. The CDR3 region is CASSQEPGQGHEKLFF. The DNA for the CDR3 is TGCGCCAGCAGCCAAGAACCGGGACAGGGCCACGAAAAACTGTTTTTT.